This is a list of T cell receptor beta chains from one sample in a study of PD-1 blockade in classical Hodgkin lymphoma. The method was immunoSEQ multiplex PCR; TCRdb's version includes in-frame clones alone and lacks a portion of them. The sample carries some 10,000 clones, approximately 88% recorded once. The sample here was CD8+ T cells from blood, taken at baseline. These receptors all stem from a human donor with classical Hodgkin lymphoma. Both conserved end residues are part of each CDR3. Fields, in order: J gene, clone size, V gene, D gene, CDR3 protein, CDR3 DNA. D genes are given only for firm matches. Size is omitted from some rows. Given values are once, few, many or a class for expanded clones.

J: TRBJ1-1; size: .; V: TRBV4-1; D: .; CDR3: CASSLGANTEAFF; DNA: TGCGCCAGCAGCCTCGGGGCGAACACTGAAGCTTTCTTT
J: TRBJ2-1; size: .; V: TRBV30; D: TRBD1; CDR3: CAWSVWDSNEQFF; DNA: TGTGCCTGGAGTGTATGGGACAGCAATGAGCAGTTCTTC
J: TRBJ2-1; size: .; V: TRBV4-2; D: .; CDR3: CASSQDVEGDEQFF; DNA: TGTGCCAGCAGCCAAGATGTAGAGGGGGATGAGCAGTTCTTC
J: TRBJ1-2; size: few; V: TRBV7-9; D: TRBD1; CDR3: CASSRRDSPGGYTF; DNA: TGTGCCAGCAGCAGAAGGGACAGTCCTGGGGGCTACACCTTC
J: TRBJ1-5; size: few; V: TRBV7-9; D: TRBD1; CDR3: CASSLPGQGASPQHF; DNA: TGTGCCAGCAGCTTACCGGGACAGGGAGCCTCGCCCCAGCATTTT
J: TRBJ2-7; size: .; V: TRBV18; D: .; CDR3: CASSRAGDSYEQYF; DNA: TGTGCCAGCTCAAGGGCAGGGGATTCCTACGAGCAGTACTTC
J: TRBJ2-1; size: .; V: TRBV29-1; D: TRBD2; CDR3: CSVGGTSGSHVANEQFF; DNA: TGCAGCGTGGGAGGGACTAGCGGGAGTCATGTGGCAAATGAGCAGTTCTTC
J: TRBJ2-7; size: .; V: TRBV7-2; D: .; CDR3: CAIQTQGYEQYF; DNA: TGTGCCATCCAAACGCAGGGTTACGAGCAGTACTTC
J: TRBJ1-2; size: .; V: TRBV18; D: .; CDR3: CASSLPLDSFPPGYTF; DNA: TGTGCCAGCTCACTACCTCTTGACAGCTTCCCTCCTGGCTACACCTTC
J: TRBJ1-3; size: .; V: TRBV19; D: .; CDR3: CASSIWGFLSQGNGNTIYF; DNA: TGTGCCAGTAGTATTTGGGGGTTCCTATCACAGGGAAACGGAAACACCATATATTTT
J: TRBJ1-1; size: .; V: TRBV30; D: TRBD1; CDR3: CAWIPGTGGERAFF; DNA: TGTGCCTGGATTCCAGGGACAGGGGGAGAACGAGCTTTCTTT
J: TRBJ1-1; size: few; V: TRBV2; D: TRBD1; CDR3: CASSGQVPEAFF; DNA: TGTGCCAGCAGCGGACAGGTCCCTGAAGCTTTCTTT
J: TRBJ2-7; size: .; V: TRBV5-5; D: .; CDR3: CASSLVPDYEQYF; DNA: TGTGCCAGCAGCTTGGTCCCGGACTACGAGCAGTACTTC
J: TRBJ1-1; size: .; V: TRBV4-1; D: .; CDR3: CASSQLQGLRAEAFF; DNA: TGCGCCAGCAGCCAATTACAGGGCCTGAGGGCTGAAGCTTTCTTT
J: TRBJ2-7; size: once; V: TRBV7-7; D: TRBD1; CDR3: CASSLGKGAGYEQYF; DNA: TGTGCTAGCAGCTTAGGGAAGGGGGCGGGCTACGAGCAGTACTTC
J: TRBJ1-2; size: .; V: TRBV5-8; D: .; CDR3: CASSLGGWYGYTF; DNA: TGTGCCAGCAGCCTTGGGGGTTGGTATGGCTACACCTTC
J: TRBJ2-7; size: .; V: TRBV29-1; D: .; CDR3: CSVFGGERATYEQYF; DNA: TGCAGCGTTTTCGGGGGAGAGAGGGCTACCTACGAGCAGTACTTC
J: TRBJ1-1; size: .; V: TRBV5-4; D: .; CDR3: CASSLMGGVNTEAFF; DNA: TGTGCCAGCAGCTTGATGGGGGGGGTGAACACTGAAGCTTTCTTT
J: TRBJ1-1; size: .; V: TRBV5-1; D: TRBD1; CDR3: CASSLEGTGGTEAFF; DNA: TGCGCCAGCAGCTTGGAGGGCACAGGGGGAACTGAAGCTTTCTTT
J: TRBJ1-4; size: .; V: TRBV28; D: .; CDR3: CASSFLGATNEKLFF; DNA: TGTGCCAGCAGTTTTCTAGGAGCAACTAATGAAAAACTGTTTTTT
J: TRBJ1-1; size: .; V: TRBV21-1; D: .; CDR3: CASSKRRGRAEAFF; DNA: TGTGCCAGCAGCAAAAGACGCGGTCGTGCTGAAGCTTTCTTT
J: TRBJ2-7; size: .; V: TRBV5-1; D: .; CDR3: CASRPEPGMVHEQYF; DNA: TGCGCCAGCAGACCCGAGCCCGGGATGGTCCACGAGCAGTACTTC
J: TRBJ2-1; size: .; V: TRBV7-9; D: .; CDR3: CASSLGHPLPYNEQFF; DNA: TGTGCCAGCAGCTTAGGCCACCCCTTACCTTACAATGAGCAGTTCTTC
J: TRBJ1-1; size: once; V: TRBV9; D: .; CDR3: CASSVVLGTPFKSEAFF; DNA: TGTGCCAGCAGCGTAGTATTGGGGACACCCTTCAAGTCTGAAGCTTTCTTT
J: TRBJ2-1; size: once; V: TRBV27; D: .; CDR3: CASSLAGSYNEQFF; DNA: TGTGCCAGCAGTTTAGCCGGGTCCTACAATGAGCAGTTCTTC
J: TRBJ1-2; size: once; V: TRBV7-9; D: .; CDR3: CAGGRDLANYGYTF; DNA: TGTGCCGGGGGCCGGGACCTAGCTAACTATGGCTACACCTTC
J: TRBJ2-3; size: .; V: TRBV11-1; D: TRBD2; CDR3: CASSLGASGITDTQYF; DNA: TGTGCCAGCAGCTTGGGAGCTAGCGGGATAACAGATACGCAGTATTTT
J: TRBJ1-3; size: .; V: TRBV27; D: .; CDR3: CASSLSGDGNTIYF; DNA: TGTGCCAGCAGTTTATCAGGGGACGGAAACACCATATATTTT
J: TRBJ2-7; size: .; V: TRBV7-9; D: .; CDR3: CASSLVGYEQYF; DNA: TGTGCCAGCAGCTTAGTTGGGTACGAGCAGTACTTC
J: TRBJ1-1; size: .; V: TRBV27; D: .; CDR3: CASSPTANTEAFF; DNA: TGTGCCAGCAGTCCGACAGCGAACACTGAAGCTTTCTTT
J: TRBJ2-5; size: .; V: TRBV6-5; D: .; CDR3: CASSYIQGPGWETQYF; DNA: TGTGCCAGCAGTTACATCCAAGGTCCGGGATGGGAGACCCAGTACTTC
J: TRBJ2-2; size: .; V: TRBV7-9; D: .; CDR3: CASITLGTGELFF; DNA: TGTGCCAGCATCACCTTGGGGACCGGGGAGCTGTTTTTT
J: TRBJ2-3; size: .; V: TRBV27; D: .; CDR3: CASSLTDFTDTQYF; DNA: TGTGCCAGCAGTTTAACGGACTTCACAGATACGCAGTATTTT
J: TRBJ2-1; size: few; V: TRBV7-9; D: .; CDR3: CASSSTYEQFF; DNA: TGTGCCAGCAGCTCAACCTATGAGCAGTTCTTC
J: TRBJ1-1; size: .; V: TRBV5-4; D: TRBD1; CDR3: CASSFKGAGTEAFF; DNA: TGTGCCAGCAGCTTTAAGGGGGCCGGGACTGAAGCTTTCTTT
J: TRBJ2-7; size: .; V: TRBV10-2; D: .; CDR3: CASTDSGEQYF; DNA: TGCGCCAGCACCGACTCGGGCGAGCAGTACTTC
J: TRBJ1-5; size: .; V: TRBV6-1; D: .; CDR3: CASSENDAVHSNQPQHF; DNA: TGTGCCAGCAGTGAAAACGACGCTGTCCATAGCAATCAGCCCCAGCATTTT
J: TRBJ2-6; size: once; V: TRBV23-1; D: .; CDR3: CASSQWASGANVLTF; DNA: TGCGCCAGCAGTCAATGGGCATCTGGGGCCAACGTCCTGACTTTC
J: TRBJ2-7; size: .; V: TRBV15; D: .; CDR3: CATSRDILQGSYEQYF; DNA: TGTGCCACCAGCAGAGATATCCTCCAGGGCTCCTACGAGCAGTACTTC
J: TRBJ2-7; size: .; V: TRBV5-6; D: .; CDR3: CASSLVDLEQYF; DNA: TGTGCCAGCAGTCTCGTAGATCTCGAGCAGTACTTC